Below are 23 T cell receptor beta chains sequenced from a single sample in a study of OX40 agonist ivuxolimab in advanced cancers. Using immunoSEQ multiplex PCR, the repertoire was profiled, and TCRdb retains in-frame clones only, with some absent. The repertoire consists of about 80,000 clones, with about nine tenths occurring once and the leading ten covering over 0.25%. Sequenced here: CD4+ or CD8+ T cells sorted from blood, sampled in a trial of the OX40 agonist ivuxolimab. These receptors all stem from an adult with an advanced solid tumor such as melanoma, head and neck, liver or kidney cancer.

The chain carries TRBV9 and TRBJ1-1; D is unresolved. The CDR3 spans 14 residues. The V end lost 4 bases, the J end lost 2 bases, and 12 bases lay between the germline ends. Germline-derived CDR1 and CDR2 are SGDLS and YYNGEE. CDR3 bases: TGTGCCAGCAGCCGAAGGACGGCCAACACTGAAGCTTTCTTT. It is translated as CASSRRTANTEAFF.

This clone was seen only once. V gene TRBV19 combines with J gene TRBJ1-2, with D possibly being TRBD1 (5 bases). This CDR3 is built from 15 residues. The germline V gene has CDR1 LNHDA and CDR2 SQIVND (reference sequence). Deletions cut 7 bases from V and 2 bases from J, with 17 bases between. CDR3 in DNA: TGTGCCAGTACCCTCCTCCGGGACGGAAACTATGGCTACACCTTC. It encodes CASTLLRDGNYGYTF.

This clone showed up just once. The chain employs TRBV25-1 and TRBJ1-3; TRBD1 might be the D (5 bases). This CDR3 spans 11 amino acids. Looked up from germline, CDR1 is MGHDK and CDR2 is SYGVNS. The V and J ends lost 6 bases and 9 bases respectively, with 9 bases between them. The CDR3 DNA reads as TGTGCCAGCAGCATAAGGGGCACCATATATTTT. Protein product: CASSIRGTIYF.

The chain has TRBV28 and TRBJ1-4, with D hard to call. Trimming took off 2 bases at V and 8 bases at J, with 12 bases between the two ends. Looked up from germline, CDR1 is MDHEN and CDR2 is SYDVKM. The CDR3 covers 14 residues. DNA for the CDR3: TGTGCCAGCAGTTTAGAGAGGGTGGGGGAAAAACTGTTTTTT. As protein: CASSLERVGEKLFF.

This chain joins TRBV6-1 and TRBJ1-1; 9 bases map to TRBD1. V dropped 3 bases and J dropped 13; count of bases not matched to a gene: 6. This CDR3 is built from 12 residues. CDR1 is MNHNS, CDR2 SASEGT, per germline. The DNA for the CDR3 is TGTGCCAGCAGTGATAGGGGACAGGGTCTTTTCTTT. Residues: CASSDRGQGLFF.

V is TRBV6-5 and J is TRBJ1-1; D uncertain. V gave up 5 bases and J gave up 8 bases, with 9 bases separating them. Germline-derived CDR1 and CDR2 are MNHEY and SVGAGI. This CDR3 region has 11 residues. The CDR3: CASSSTEEAFF. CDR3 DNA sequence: TGTGCCAGCAGTAGTACCGAAGAAGCTTTCTTT.

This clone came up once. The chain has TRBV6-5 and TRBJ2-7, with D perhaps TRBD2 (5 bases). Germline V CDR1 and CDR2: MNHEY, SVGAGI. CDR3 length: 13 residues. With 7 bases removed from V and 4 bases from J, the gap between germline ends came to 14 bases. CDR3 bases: TGTGCCAGCAAGAGGGAACCGGTTTACGAGCAGTACGTC. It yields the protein CASKREPVYEQYV.

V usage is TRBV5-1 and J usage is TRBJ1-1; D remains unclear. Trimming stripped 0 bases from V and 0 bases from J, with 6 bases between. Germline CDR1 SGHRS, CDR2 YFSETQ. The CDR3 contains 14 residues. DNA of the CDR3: TGCGCCAGCAGCTTGGGCACTCTGAACACTGAAGCTTTCTTT. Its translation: CASSLGTLNTEAFF.

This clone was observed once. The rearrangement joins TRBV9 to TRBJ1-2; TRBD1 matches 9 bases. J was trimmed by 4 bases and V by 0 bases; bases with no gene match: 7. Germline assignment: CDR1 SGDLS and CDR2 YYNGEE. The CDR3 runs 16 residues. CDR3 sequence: CASSVGSGQGLYGYTF. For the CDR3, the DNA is TGTGCCAGCAGCGTAGGTTCGGGACAGGGCCTCTATGGCTACACCTTC.

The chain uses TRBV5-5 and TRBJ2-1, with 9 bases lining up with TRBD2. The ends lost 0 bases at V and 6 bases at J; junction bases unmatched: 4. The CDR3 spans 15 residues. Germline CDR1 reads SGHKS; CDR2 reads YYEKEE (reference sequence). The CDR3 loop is CASSLGSGSPNEQFF. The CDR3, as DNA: TGTGCCAGCAGCTTGGGTAGCGGGAGCCCCAATGAGCAGTTCTTC.

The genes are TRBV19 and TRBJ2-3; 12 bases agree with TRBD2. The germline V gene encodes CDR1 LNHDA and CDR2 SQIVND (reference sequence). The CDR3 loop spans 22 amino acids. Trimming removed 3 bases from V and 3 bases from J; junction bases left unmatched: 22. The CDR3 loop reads CASSIGTSGLRAGGAATDTQYF. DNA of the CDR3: TGTGCCAGTAGTATTGGGACTAGCGGGCTGCGAGCGGGGGGGGCGGCGACAGATACGCAGTATTTT.

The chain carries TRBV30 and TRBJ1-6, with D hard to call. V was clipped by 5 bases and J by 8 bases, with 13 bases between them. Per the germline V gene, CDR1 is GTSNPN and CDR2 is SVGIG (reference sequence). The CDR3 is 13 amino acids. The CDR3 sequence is CAWGVRQYSPLHF. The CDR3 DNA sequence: TGTGCCTGGGGGGTGAGGCAGTATTCACCCCTCCACTTT.

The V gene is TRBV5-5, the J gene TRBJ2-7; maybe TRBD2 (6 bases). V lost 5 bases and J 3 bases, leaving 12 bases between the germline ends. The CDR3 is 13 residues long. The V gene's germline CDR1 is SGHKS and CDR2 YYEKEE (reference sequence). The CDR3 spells CASRAGTFYEQYF. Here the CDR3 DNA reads TGTGCCAGCAGGGCAGGGACTTTCTACGAGCAGTACTTC.

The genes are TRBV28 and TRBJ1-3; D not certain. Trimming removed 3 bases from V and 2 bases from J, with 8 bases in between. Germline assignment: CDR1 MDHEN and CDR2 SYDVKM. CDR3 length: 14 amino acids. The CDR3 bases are TGTGCCAGCAGTTTGGGGAGGGCTGGAAACACCATATATTTT. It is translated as CASSLGRAGNTIYF.

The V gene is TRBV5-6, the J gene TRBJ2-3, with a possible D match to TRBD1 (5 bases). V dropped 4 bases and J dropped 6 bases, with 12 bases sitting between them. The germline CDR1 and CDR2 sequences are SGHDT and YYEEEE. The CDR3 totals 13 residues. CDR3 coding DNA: TGTGCCAGCAGCCCCCTCAGGGCCGATACGCAGTATTTT. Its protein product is CASSPLRADTQYF. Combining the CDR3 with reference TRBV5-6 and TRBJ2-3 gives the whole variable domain DAGVTQSPTHLIKTRGQQVTLRCSPKSGHDTVSWYQQALGQGPQFIFQYYEEEERQRGNFPDRFSGHQFPNYSSELNVNALLLGDSALYLCASSPLRADTQYFGPGTRLTVL.

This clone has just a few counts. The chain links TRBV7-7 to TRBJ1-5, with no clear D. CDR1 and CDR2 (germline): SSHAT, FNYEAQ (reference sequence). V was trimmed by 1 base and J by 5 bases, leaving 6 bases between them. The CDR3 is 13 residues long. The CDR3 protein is CASSLDRDQPQHF. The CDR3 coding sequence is TGTGCCAGCAGCTTAGACCGAGATCAGCCCCAGCATTTT.

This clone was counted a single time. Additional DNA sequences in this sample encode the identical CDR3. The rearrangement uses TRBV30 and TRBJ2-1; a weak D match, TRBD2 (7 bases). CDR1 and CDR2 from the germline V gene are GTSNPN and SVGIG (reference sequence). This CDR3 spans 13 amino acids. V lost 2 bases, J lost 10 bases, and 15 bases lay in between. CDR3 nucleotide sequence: TGTGCCTGGAGTTTAAGGGGGGGTCGGGAGCAGTTCTTC. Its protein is CAWSLRGGREQFF.

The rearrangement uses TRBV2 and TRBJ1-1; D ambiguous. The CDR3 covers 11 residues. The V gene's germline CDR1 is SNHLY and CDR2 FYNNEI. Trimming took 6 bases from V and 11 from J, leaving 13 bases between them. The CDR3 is CASSPEVGAFF. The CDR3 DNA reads TGTGCCAGCAGCCCCGAGGTGGGCGCTTTCTTT.

In nucleotides, the CDR3 is TGTGCCAGTAGTACCAAGGGGAAGAGGTATGGCTACACCTTC. This sequence encodes CASSTKGKRYGYTF. The gene calls are TRBV19 and TRBJ1-2; a weak D match, TRBD1 (5 bases). V was shortened by 4 bases and J by 5 bases, with 14 bases between the two germline ends. CDR1 and CDR2 (germline): LNHDA, SQIVND (reference sequence). The CDR3 is 14 amino acids.

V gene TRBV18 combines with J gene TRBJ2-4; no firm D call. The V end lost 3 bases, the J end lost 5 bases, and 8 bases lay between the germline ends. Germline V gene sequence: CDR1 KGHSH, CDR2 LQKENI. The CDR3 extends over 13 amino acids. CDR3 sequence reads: CASSPQGQNIQYF. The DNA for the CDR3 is TGTGCCAGCTCACCCCAAGGGCAAAACATTCAGTACTTC.

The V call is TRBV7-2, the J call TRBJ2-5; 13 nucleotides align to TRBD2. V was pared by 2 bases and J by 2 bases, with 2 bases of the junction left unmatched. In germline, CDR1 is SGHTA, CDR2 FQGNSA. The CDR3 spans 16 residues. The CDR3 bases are TGTGCCAGCAGCTTATCGACTAGCGGGGGGCAAGAGACCCAGTACTTC. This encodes CASSLSTSGGQETQYF.

The CDR3 here is CASTALGGDWELFF. The CDR3 DNA follows: TGTGCCAGCACCGCCCTAGGGGGAGACTGGGAGCTGTTTTTT. The V call is TRBV11-3, the J call TRBJ2-2; tentatively, D is TRBD1 (6 bases). Between the trimmed V and J ends, which lost 7 bases and 9 bases, there was a span of 18 bases. Germline CDR1 is SGHNT and CDR2 is YENEEA. CDR3 length equals 14 residues.

The CDR3 bases are TGTGCCAGCAGCAGGATCCCGGGACTAGCGCCCACAGATACGCAGTATTTT. It encodes CASSRIPGLAPTDTQYF. V gene TRBV7-2 combines with J gene TRBJ2-3, with 10 bases matching TRBD2. Per germline, CDR1 SGHTA and CDR2 FQGNSA. CDR3 length equals 17 residues. The V and J ends lost 5 bases and 2 bases, in that order; junction bases with no gene match: 10.